This record looks at one T cell receptor beta chain sequence and its context. Its binding antigen is unknown. There are no base qualities to consult, and no much larger clone falls within one base. Counted from cysteine to phenylalanine, this CDR3 has 11 amino acids. The read is trimmed to its CDR3 DNA, 33 bases read in frame from base 1. V loses 7 bases of germline sequence and J loses 10 bases, and the interval between the two ends is 11 bases. From the germline V gene, CDR1 is MDHEN and CDR2 is SYDVKM. From each donor, a single peripheral blood sample of approximately 120 mL on average was drawn into heparinised tubes. Using a panel that included CD45RO, CCR7, CD25, CD127, CD95 and CD27, naive, central memory, regulatory and stem cell-like memory CD4+ T cells were sorted on a BD FACSAria II. A purity above 98% was achieved for all sorted populations. PBMCs were isolated immediately by Lymphoprep density gradient centrifugation and stained directly without culture. Samples were stained and sorted in pairs, with one healthy donor and one patient per experiment, so that batch effects were minimized.

This sample is drawn from a study of beta chain features in type 1 diabetes (dated by TCRdb to 2016 to 2018). A note on the overall study: Mean age, gender distribution, total cell number and subset yield were not different between patients and healthy donors. Regulatory and stem cell-like memory subsets were obtained from only 8 patients and about eight healthy donors, while naive and central memory subsets were obtained from all 30 or so donors. A total of about 99,000,000 sorted cells were examined across all samples, and RNA yield correlated strongly with the number of cells per subset. The study compared the TCRB repertoires of sorted circulating CD4+ T cell subsets in recently diagnosed type 1 diabetes patients with those in matched healthy donors. Overall results and qualifications from the work: Type 1 diabetes patients showed a moderate but significant shortening of TCRB CDR3 length in all four CD4+ subsets. Patients with type 1 diabetes made fewer insertions and deleted more nucleotides at VDJ recombination sites, implying thymic rearrangement abnormalities. PCR might favor shorter templates, but patient and control samples were amplified and corrected together, so any skew would affect both groups equally. Sequencing cDNA rather than genomic DNA could over-represent highly expressing activated cells, although activation and CD3 levels did not differ between groups. Naive, central memory and regulatory TCRB repertoires appeared to be more alike among patients than among healthy donors. Because small numbers of individuals were included in the HLA sub-analyses, any influence of HLA type on TCRB rearrangement was left unresolved.

The High Capacity cDNA Reverse Transcription Kit was used to reverse transcribe all of the isolated RNA, meaning that expressed TCRB transcripts were what got sequenced. Deep immunoSEQ sequencing was performed on naive, central memory and regulatory T cell samples, with an average of roughly 3.5 million total reads per sample. After sorted cells were lysed in RLT buffer, RNA was extracted with DNase-treated RNeasy Micro or Mini kits, with the choice depending on cell number. To prevent cross-contamination, each cell subset was processed individually, whereas patient and healthy donor samples were processed jointly. The immunoSEQ multiplex PCR was used to amplify TCRB sequences from cDNA, yielding 87-bp fragments that span the CDR3 region. Amplicons were sequenced on the Illumina HiSeq platform. In the paper's pipeline: Synthetic template baselines were used to correct PCR bias computationally, reads within Hamming distance 2 were collapsed, and singletons that could not be merged were discarded. Reads were aligned to IMGT to assign V, D and J genes, CDR3 length, and insertions or deletions at six rearrangement sites. Within each subset, clonotype counts were normalized to the number of sorted cells before true diversity and Gini coefficients were calculated with the tcR R package. The overlap coefficient, calculated on TCRB nucleotide sequences, was used to quantify repertoire sharing. Out-of-frame TCRB sequences from naive cells were analyzed to stand in for the pre-selection repertoire. TCRdb limited this immuneACCESS table to in-frame rearrangements with V and J called. A share of clones is missing; checked studies link under half to unresolved V genes, and the rest is unexplained. V, J and clone size are taken as reported in that table, and D and trimming were inferred from the DNA itself. This sample comprises 250,000 to 300,000 clones, 24% of them detected only once. Together, the top ten hold roughly 0.011% of the sample.

The source is a woman between 25 and 40 years old with type 1 diabetes. Sequencing was done on a sample of naive CD4+ T cells from blood. The cell subset or site tag for this specimen amounts to: true naive CD4+ T cells. The rearrangement joined TRBV28 to TRBJ2-1; TRBD2 is a weak D gene call, 6 bases matching. The CDR3 is CASTWSGEQFF. The DNA is as follows: TGTGCCAGCACCTGGAGCGGGGAGCAGTTCTTC.